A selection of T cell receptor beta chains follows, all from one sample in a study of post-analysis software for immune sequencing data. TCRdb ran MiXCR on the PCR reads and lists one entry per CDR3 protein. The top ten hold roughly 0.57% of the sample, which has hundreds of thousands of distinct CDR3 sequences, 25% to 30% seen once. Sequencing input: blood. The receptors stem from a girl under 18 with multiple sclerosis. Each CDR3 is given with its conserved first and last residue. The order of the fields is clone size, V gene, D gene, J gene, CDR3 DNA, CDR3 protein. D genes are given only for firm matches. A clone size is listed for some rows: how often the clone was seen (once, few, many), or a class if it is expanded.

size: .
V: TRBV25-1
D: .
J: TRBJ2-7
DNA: TGTGCCAGCAGTGAATATTATAGTGGTGAGGGTACCTACGAGCAGTACTTC
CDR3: CASSEYYSGEGTYEQYF

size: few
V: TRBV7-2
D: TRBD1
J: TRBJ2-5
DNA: TGTGCCAGCAGCTCCCGGACAGGGGCGTTTGAGCAGTACTTC
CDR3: CASSSRTGAFEQYF

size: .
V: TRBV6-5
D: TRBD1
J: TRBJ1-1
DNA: TGTGCCAGCAGTTACATGACAGGGCGAGCTTTCTTT
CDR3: CASSYMTGRAFF

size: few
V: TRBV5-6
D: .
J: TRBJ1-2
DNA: TGTGCCAGCAGCGCCCCTCTTCTGGGGTTCGGCTACACCTTC
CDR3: CASSAPLLGFGYTF

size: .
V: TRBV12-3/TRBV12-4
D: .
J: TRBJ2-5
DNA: TGTGCCAGCAGTTCCGGACACTTTCAGTACTTC
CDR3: CASSSGHFQYF

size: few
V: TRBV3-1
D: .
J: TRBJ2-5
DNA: TGTGCCAGCAGCCAAGAAGCCTCGAGTGGGACCCAGTACTTC
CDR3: CASSQEASSGTQYF

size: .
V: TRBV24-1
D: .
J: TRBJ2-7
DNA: TGTGCCACCAGTGATTTTTCTGGGGAAACCTACGAGCAGTACTTC
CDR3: CATSDFSGETYEQYF

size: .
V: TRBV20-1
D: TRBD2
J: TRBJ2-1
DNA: TGCAGTGCTAGTACTAGCGGGAGCGCCCCCTACAATGAGCAGTTCTTC
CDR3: CSASTSGSAPYNEQFF

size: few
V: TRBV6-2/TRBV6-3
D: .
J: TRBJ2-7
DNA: TGTGCCAGCAGTTACTCGATGAGGGGCGGTGCGCAGTACTTC
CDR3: CASSYSMRGGAQYF

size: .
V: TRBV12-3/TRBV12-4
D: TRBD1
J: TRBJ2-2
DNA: TGTGCCAGCAGTAAATATTCCGGGACAGGGAGCCCCGGGGAGCTGTTTTTT
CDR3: CASSKYSGTGSPGELFF

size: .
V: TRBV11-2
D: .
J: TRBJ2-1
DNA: TGTGCCAGCAGCTTAGGGGCGGGACAGTACAATGAGCAGTTCTTC
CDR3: CASSLGAGQYNEQFF

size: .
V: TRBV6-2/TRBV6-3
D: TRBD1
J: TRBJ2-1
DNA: TGTGCCAGCAGTTACGAGGGACAGGACTACAATGAGCAGTTCTTC
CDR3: CASSYEGQDYNEQFF

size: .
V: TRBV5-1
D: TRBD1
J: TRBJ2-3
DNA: TGCGCCAGCAGCTCCTCCTGGACAGGGGGAGGCACAGATACGCAGTATTTT
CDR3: CASSSSWTGGGTDTQYF

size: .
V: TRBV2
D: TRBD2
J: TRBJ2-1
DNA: TGTGCCGGCAGCGAGGTCGCTAGCGGAGCCTACAATGAGCAGTTCTTC
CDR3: CAGSEVASGAYNEQFF

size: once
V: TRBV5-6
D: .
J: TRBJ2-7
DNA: TGTGCCAGCAGCTGGGAGTACGGATCCTACGAGCAGTACTTC
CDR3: CASSWEYGSYEQYF

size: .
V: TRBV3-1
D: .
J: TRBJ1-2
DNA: TGTGCCAGCAGCAAAGACGCGGGCGGCACCTATGGCTACACCTTC
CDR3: CASSKDAGGTYGYTF

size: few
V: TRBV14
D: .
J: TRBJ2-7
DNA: TGTGCCAGCAGCCAAGGGGGCGCCGAGCAGTACTTC
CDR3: CASSQGGAEQYF

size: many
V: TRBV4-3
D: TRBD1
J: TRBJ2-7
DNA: TGCGCCAGCAGCCAGAGACAGGGGGCCTACGAGCAGTACTTC
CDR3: CASSQRQGAYEQYF

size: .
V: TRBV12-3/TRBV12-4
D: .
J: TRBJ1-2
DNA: TGTGCCAGCAGTTTAAGGACAGCCGATGGCTACACCTTC
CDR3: CASSLRTADGYTF

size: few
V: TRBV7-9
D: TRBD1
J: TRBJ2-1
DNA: TGTGCCAGCAGAGCCGGGACAGGGACTTACAATGAGCAGTTCTTC
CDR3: CASRAGTGTYNEQFF

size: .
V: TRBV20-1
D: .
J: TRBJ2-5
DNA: TGCAGTGCTAGATCGGGTTCGACAGCCACATACCAAGAGACCCAGTACTTC
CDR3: CSARSGSTATYQETQYF

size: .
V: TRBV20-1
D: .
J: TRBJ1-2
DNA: TGCAGTGCTAGGGGGTGGGACTATAGCTACACCTTC
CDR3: CSARGWDYSYTF

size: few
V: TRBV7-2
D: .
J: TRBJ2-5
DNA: TGTGCCAGCAGCTTAAGATCCACCTTCCAAGAGACCCAGTACTTC
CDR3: CASSLRSTFQETQYF

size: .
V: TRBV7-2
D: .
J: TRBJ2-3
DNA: TGTGCCAGCAGCTTACGCGGCGGGATTACACGCTTTGGGGATACGCAGTATTTT
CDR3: CASSLRGGITRFGDTQYF

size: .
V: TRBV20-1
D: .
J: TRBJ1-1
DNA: TGCAGTGCTAGAGTAGGGAACAGGGCCGACACTGAAGCTTTCTTT
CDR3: CSARVGNRADTEAFF

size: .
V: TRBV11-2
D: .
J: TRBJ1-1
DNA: TGTGCCAGCAGCTTAGTTGGGGGGTGGGTTGGCACAGGGCCCGTCGGCGGTGAAGCTTTCTTT
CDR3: CASSLVGGWVGTGPVGGEAFF

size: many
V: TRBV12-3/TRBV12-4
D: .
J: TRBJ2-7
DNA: TGTGCCAGCAGTTTAACTAGCCAGTACGAGCAGTACTTC
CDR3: CASSLTSQYEQYF

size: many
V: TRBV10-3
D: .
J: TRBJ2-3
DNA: TGTGCCATCAGTGAGTTTCTAGCGCCCCCGCAGTATTTT
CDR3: CAISEFLAPPQYF

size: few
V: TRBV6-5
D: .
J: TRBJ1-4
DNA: TGTGCCAGCAGTTACTCTGGGCGCCCAACTAATGAAAAACTGTTTTTT
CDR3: CASSYSGRPTNEKLFF

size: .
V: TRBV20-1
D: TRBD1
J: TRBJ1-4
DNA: TGCAGTGCTCTAGGGGAGGGGGCAGGGGCGAGTGAAAAACTGTTTTTT
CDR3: CSALGEGAGASEKLFF

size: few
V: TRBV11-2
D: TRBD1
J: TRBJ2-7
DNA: TGTGCCAGCAGCTTAGCCGGGACAGGGCGCCGCGAGCAGTACTTC
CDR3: CASSLAGTGRREQYF

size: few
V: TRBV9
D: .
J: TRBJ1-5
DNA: TGTGCCAGCAGCGCGGGCGATAGGGGCAATCAGCCCCAGCATTTT
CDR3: CASSAGDRGNQPQHF

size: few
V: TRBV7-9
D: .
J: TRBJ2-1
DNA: TGTGCCAGCAGCGCCAGGGCCCAACCCTACAATGAGCAGTTCTTC
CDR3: CASSARAQPYNEQFF

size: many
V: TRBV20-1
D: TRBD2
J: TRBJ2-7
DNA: TGCAGTGCTAGAGATCTAGGGGGACTAGCGGGAGTTCCCGGGATCACCTACGAGCAGTACTTC
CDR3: CSARDLGGLAGVPGITYEQYF

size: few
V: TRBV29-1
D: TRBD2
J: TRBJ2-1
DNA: TGCAGCGTTATTTGGCTAGCGGATTACAATGAGCAGTTCTTC
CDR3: CSVIWLADYNEQFF

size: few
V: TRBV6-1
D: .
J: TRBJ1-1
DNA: TGTGCCAGCAGTGCCCGGGACAACACTGAAGCTTTCTTT
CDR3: CASSARDNTEAFF

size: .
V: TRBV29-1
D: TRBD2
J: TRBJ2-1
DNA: TGCAGCGTTGAGTTTGGGACTAGCGCCGACAATGAGCAGTTCTTC
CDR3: CSVEFGTSADNEQFF